The 11 T cell receptor beta chains in this list originate from one sample, sequenced in a study of shared clonotypes between healthy human individuals. Sequencing used immunoSEQ multiplex PCR; TCRdb keeps in-frame clones, though not all of them. The profile shows 400,000 to 550,000 clones, 79% of them singletons. The sequenced material came from PBMCs. Receptor source: a woman aged 40 to 50 in good health. Some clones in this sample may be carry-over from other donors' samples.

The V gene is TRBV7-8, the J gene TRBJ2-1; D is tentatively TRBD1 or TRBD2 (5 bases each). The germline V gene has CDR1 SGHVS and CDR2 FQNEAQ. The CDR3 has 15 residues. With 4 bases removed from V and 4 bases from J, the gap between germline ends came to 14 bases. DNA of the CDR3: TGTGCCAGCAGCTCAAACCCGGGACCGTACAATGAGCAGTTCTTC. It yields the protein CASSSNPGPYNEQFF. Full variable domain (missing parts from reference TRBV7-8 and TRBJ2-1): GAGVSQSPRYKVAKRGQDVALRCDPISGHVSLFWYQQALGQGPEFLTYFQNEAQLDKSGLPSDRFFAERPEGSVSTLKIQRTQQEDSAVYLCASSSNPGPYNEQFFGPGTRLTVL.

This clone came up many times. The same CDR3 can be traced to other DNA sequences in this sample. The chain combines TRBV15 with TRBJ2-3, with TRBD2 matching over 9 bases. The CDR3 is 19 residues long. J lost 4 bases, V lost 0 bases, and 14 bases had no gene match. CDR1 and CDR2 from the germline V gene are LNHNV and YYDKDF (reference sequence). The CDR3 protein is CATSRDGGGGRASADTQYF. The CDR3 nucleotides read TGTGCCACCAGCAGAGATGGCGGGGGCGGGAGGGCCTCTGCAGATACGCAGTATTTT.

The J gene is TRBJ1-1, the V gene TRBV5-1, with D uncertain. This CDR3 is 15 amino acids long. V gave up 1 base and J gave up 0 bases, with 10 bases separating them. The V gene's germline CDR1 is SGHRS and CDR2 YFSETQ. The CDR3 sequence is CASSLLTGVNTEAFF. The CDR3 DNA is TGCGCCAGCAGCTTGCTGACTGGGGTGAACACTGAAGCTTTCTTT.

The chain joins TRBV12-5 to TRBJ1-2; a weak D match, TRBD1 (5 bases). CDR1 is LGHNT, CDR2 FRNRAP, per germline. The CDR3 consists of 14 residues. The V end lost 5 bases, the J end lost 8 bases, and 18 bases lay between the germline ends. CDR3 protein: CASGDSRQGFGYTF. CDR3 coding DNA: TGTGCTAGTGGTGATTCACGTCAGGGTTTCGGCTACACCTTC.

Worth noting for this clone: A much larger clone differs from this one at a single base, so this may be a read error. Other DNA sequences in the sample encode the same CDR3. This chain links TRBV6-1 with TRBJ2-2; D remains ambiguous. The germline CDR1 and CDR2 sequences are MNHNS and SASEGT. V was pared by 1 base and J by 5 bases, with 14 bases between. CDR3 length: 16 amino acids. CDR3 DNA: TGTGCCAGCAGTGAAGGCGCAGCTCTACATACCGGGGAGCTGTTTTTT. Amino acids: CASSEGAALHTGELFF.

The V call is TRBV11-2, the J call TRBJ2-7; the D gene is possibly TRBD1 (7 bases). V was pared by 5 bases and J by 7 bases, with 18 bases between. The CDR3 loop spans 14 amino acids. CDR1 and CDR2 (germline): SGHAT, FQNNGV. CDR3 sequence: CASSPYQGGGEQYF. The CDR3 region has the DNA TGTGCCAGCAGCCCCTACCAGGGGGGTGGGGAGCAGTACTTC.

CDR3 nucleotide sequence: TGTGCCAGCAGCCAAGATACTAATATGGAGACCCAGTACTTC. Amino acid sequence: CASSQDTNMETQYF. This chain uses TRBV4-2 with TRBJ2-5; D is undetermined. The V end was cut by 0 bases, the J end by 5 bases, with 10 bases between. The CDR3 is made up of 14 amino acids. From germline, CDR1 is LGHNA and CDR2 YNFKEQ.

The chain joins TRBV5-4 to TRBJ2-5, with 16 bases aligning to TRBD2. With V trimmed by 4 bases and J by 9 bases, 6 bases remained unmatched. The CDR3 has 15 amino acids. Germline values: CDR1 SGHNT, CDR2 YYREEE (reference sequence). The CDR3 loop is CASSVGTSGRGSQYF. The DNA of the CDR3 is TGTGCCAGCAGCGTCGGGACTAGCGGGAGGGGGTCCCAGTACTTC.

This clone has only a few counts. The chain links TRBV7-9 to TRBJ1-1; tentatively, D is TRBD1 (5 bases). The CDR3 extends over 11 amino acids. The germline V gene has CDR1 SEHNR and CDR2 FQNEAQ (reference sequence). With 4 bases removed from V and 10 bases from J, the gap between germline ends came to 10 bases. The CDR3 sequence is CASSSSGGAFF. The CDR3 nucleotides are TGTGCCAGCAGCTCGTCCGGGGGAGCTTTCTTT.

This chain uses TRBV5-1 with TRBJ1-2; maybe TRBD1 (5 bases). V shed 2 bases and J shed 0 bases, with 8 bases lying between them. Germline V gene lookup returns CDR1 SGHRS and CDR2 YFSETQ. The CDR3 sequence is 14 residues long. As DNA, the CDR3 is TGCGCCAGCAGCTTTGGACAAACTAACTATGGCTACACCTTC. Its protein product is CASSFGQTNYGYTF.

Remarks on this clone: The junction departs from the called germline gene at one end, perhaps through a read error. The chain has TRBV5-8 and TRBJ2-4, with D hard to call. The CDR3 sequence is 11 residues long. CDR1 is SGHTS and CDR2 is YDEGEE in the germline V gene. In DNA form, the CDR3 reads TGTGCCAGCAGCTTGGTGTCCCGATTTCGGTTC. It is translated as CASSLVSRFRF.